Presented here are 15 T cell receptor beta chains from one specimen sequenced in a study of control samples from healthy donors and cancer patients. Sequencing was performed with immunoSEQ multiplex PCR; in TCRdb, only in-frame clones are kept and a portion is missing. The sample yields about 180,000 clones, more than 80% seen once. Material: blood. Receptors were obtained from a man aged 25 to 40 in good health.

The gene calls are TRBV2 and TRBJ1-2; no reliable D call. V dropped 9 bases and J dropped 0 bases, with 11 bases sitting between them. The CDR3 covers 13 residues. Germline V gives CDR1 SNHLY, CDR2 FYNNEI. The CDR3 sequence: CASRGVTNYGYTF. The CDR3, as DNA: TGTGCCAGTAGAGGTGTTACTAACTATGGCTACACCTTC.

The rearrangement uses TRBV29-1 and TRBJ2-7, with 7 bases lining up with TRBD1. The germline gives CDR1 SQVTM, CDR2 ANQGSEA. Trimming cost V 7 bases and J 5 bases; bases outside gene matches: 8. CDR3 length: 12 residues. The CDR3, as DNA: TGCAGCGCCACCGGGACAGCCCACGAGCAGTACTTC. Amino acids: CSATGTAHEQYF.

The V and J genes are TRBV5-6 and TRBJ2-1; possibly TRBD1 or TRBD2 for D (5 bases each). V was shortened by 6 bases and J by 3 bases, with 13 bases between the two germline ends. CDR1 SGHDT and CDR2 YYEEEE come from the germline V gene. The CDR3 is 14 amino acids. CDR3: CASTRHGGYNEQFF. The CDR3 DNA reads as TGTGCCAGCACCCGGCATGGGGGCTACAATGAGCAGTTCTTC.

The chain couples TRBV9 to TRBJ1-4; possible D gene TRBD1, 6 bases. Trimming left V 0 bases short and J 8 bases short, with 11 bases between. CDR1 is SGDLS, CDR2 YYNGEE, per germline. This CDR3 has 14 amino acids. The CDR3 reads CASSVDTGREKLFF. For the CDR3, the DNA is TGTGCCAGCAGCGTAGATACAGGGCGAGAAAAACTGTTTTTT. Drawing the rest from reference TRBV9 and TRBJ1-4, the complete variable domain is DSGVTQTPKHLITATGQRVTLRCSPRSGDLSVYWYQQSLDQGLQFLIQYYNGEERAKGNILERFSAQQFPDLHSELNLSSLELGDSALYFCASSVDTGREKLFFGSGTQLSVL.

J is TRBJ2-2 and V is TRBV4-3; no definite D call. The CDR3 has 12 residues. Per germline, CDR1 LGHNA and CDR2 YSLEER. V gave up 11 bases and J gave up 3 bases, with 10 bases separating them. CDR3: CAAGSDTGELFF. The CDR3 DNA sequence: TGCGCCGCTGGCTCGGACACCGGGGAGCTGTTTTTT.

This clone came up once. This chain's CDR3 is CASSKGGTEAFF. DNA of the CDR3: TGCGCCAGCAGTAAGGGGGGCACTGAAGCTTTCTTT. The chain employs TRBV10-2 and TRBJ1-1; perhaps TRBD1 as D (6 bases). V dropped 5 bases and J dropped 4 bases, with 8 bases sitting between them. CDR3 length: 12 amino acids. The germline gives CDR1 WSHSY, CDR2 SAAADI.

The chain uses TRBV6-2 or TRBV6-3 and TRBJ2-7; D gene unclear. V lost 1 base to trimming and J lost 6 bases, with 13 bases between them. Germline CDR1 is MNHEY and CDR2 is SVGEGT. The CDR3 runs 14 residues. Here the CDR3 DNA reads TGTGCCAGCAGTTACTTCGTCGGGTCCCGCGAGCAGTACTTC. This codes for CASSYFVGSREQYF.

This clone was found once. The chain links TRBV18 to TRBJ2-3; 13 nucleotides agree with TRBD2. The V and J ends lost 2 bases and 4 bases, in that order; junction bases with no gene match: 6. The CDR3 covers 17 residues. Germline V gene sequence: CDR1 KGHSH, CDR2 LQKENI. The chain's CDR3 is CASSPELAGGLADTQYF. The CDR3, as DNA: TGTGCCAGCTCACCAGAACTAGCGGGGGGGCTCGCAGATACGCAGTATTTT.

This chain links TRBV5-1 with TRBJ2-3; 13 bases fit TRBD2. With V trimmed by 2 bases and J by 3 bases, 3 bases remained unmatched. The germline gives CDR1 SGHRS, CDR2 YFSETQ. The CDR3 has 16 residues. The CDR3 sequence: CASSFGTSGVTDTQYF. CDR3 sequence (DNA): TGCGCCAGCAGCTTCGGGACTAGCGGGGTGACAGATACGCAGTATTTT.

The chain carries TRBV19 and TRBJ1-1, with D possibly being TRBD1 (6 bases). V lost 3 bases and J lost 7, with 18 bases in between. Germline V CDR1 and CDR2: LNHDA, SQIVND (reference sequence). This CDR3 spans 15 amino acids. CDR3 protein: CASSMTGGELHEAFF. DNA of the CDR3: TGTGCCAGTAGTATGACGGGGGGCGAGCTCCATGAAGCTTTCTTT.

The genes are TRBV7-9 and TRBJ1-1; D not certain. This CDR3 region has 14 residues. Trimming took off 5 bases at V and 5 bases at J, with 15 bases between the two ends. Germline-derived CDR1 and CDR2 are SEHNR and FQNEAQ (reference sequence). The CDR3 protein is CASSPPLGRTEAFF. The CDR3 DNA is TGTGCCAGCAGCCCACCGCTAGGGAGGACTGAAGCTTTCTTT.

This rearrangement joins TRBV27 to TRBJ2-7; 7 bases map to TRBD2. Germline CDR1 reads MNHEY; CDR2 reads SMNVEV (reference sequence). V dropped 1 base and J dropped 3; count of bases not matched to a gene: 0. CDR3 size: 13 residues. The DNA for the CDR3 is TGTGCCAGCAGTTTATGGGGGGGCTACGAGCAGTACTTC. The encoded protein is CASSLWGGYEQYF.

In its sample, this clone was seen once. The chain combines TRBV19 with TRBJ1-2, with 11 bases lining up with TRBD1. In germline, CDR1 is LNHDA, CDR2 SQIVND (reference sequence). Trimming removed 7 bases from V and 4 bases from J; junction bases left unmatched: 2. The CDR3 contains 13 residues. The CDR3 coding sequence is TGTGCCAGTACCGGGACAGGGGGCTATGGCTACACCTTC. Translating it yields CASTGTGGYGYTF. The full variable domain, its missing parts supplied by reference TRBV19 and TRBJ1-2, is DGGITQSPKYLFRKEGQNVTLSCEQNLNHDAMYWYRQDPGQGLRLIYYSQIVNDFQKGDIAEGYSVSREKKESFPLTVTSAQKNPTAFYLCASTGTGGYGYTFGSGTRLTVV.

J is TRBJ1-1 and V is TRBV4-3; perhaps TRBD1 as D (6 bases). With 4 bases removed from V and 2 bases from J, the gap between germline ends came to 17 bases. Germline V gene lookup returns CDR1 LGHNA and CDR2 YSLEER. The CDR3 is made up of 16 amino acids. CDR3 region: CASSPTDTGYNTEAFF. CDR3 DNA sequence: TGCGCCAGCAGCCCGACTGATACAGGGTACAACACTGAAGCTTTCTTT.

The V call is TRBV5-4, the J call TRBJ2-1; 11 positions match TRBD2. CDR3 size: 15 residues. Germline CDR1 and CDR2: SGHNT and YYREEE (reference sequence). The trim removed 4 bases at V and 6 bases at J, leaving 6 bases unmatched. CDR3 bases: TGTGCCAGCAGCCTACTAGCGGGAGTCCCCAATGAGCAGTTCTTC. Protein: CASSLLAGVPNEQFF.